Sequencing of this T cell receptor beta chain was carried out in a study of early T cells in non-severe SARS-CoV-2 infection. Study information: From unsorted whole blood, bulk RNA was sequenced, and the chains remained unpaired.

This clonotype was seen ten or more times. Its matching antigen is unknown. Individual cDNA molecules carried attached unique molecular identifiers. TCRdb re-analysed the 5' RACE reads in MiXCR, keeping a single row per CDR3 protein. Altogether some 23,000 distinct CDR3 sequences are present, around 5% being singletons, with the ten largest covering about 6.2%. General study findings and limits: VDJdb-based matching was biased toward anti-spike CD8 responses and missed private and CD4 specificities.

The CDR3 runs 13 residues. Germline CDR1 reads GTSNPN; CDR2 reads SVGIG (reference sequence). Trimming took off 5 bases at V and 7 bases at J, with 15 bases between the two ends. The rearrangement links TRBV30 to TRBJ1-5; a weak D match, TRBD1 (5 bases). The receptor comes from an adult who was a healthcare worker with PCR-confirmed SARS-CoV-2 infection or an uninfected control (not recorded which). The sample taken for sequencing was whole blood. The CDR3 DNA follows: TGTGCCTGGTCCACCCGAGGGGACCAGCCCCAGCATTTT. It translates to CAWSTRGDQPQHF.